This TCR beta chain stems from a study of neurological immune-mediated disorders. General study findings and limits: Private repertoires in all groups were suggested, as expanded clones shared no CDR3 amino acid sequences across subjects.

The output of every sequencing run exceeded 170 million TCR-beta sequences, derived from 15-18 subjects. TCRdb redid the calling of the 5' RACE reads with MiXCR, one entry per CDR3 protein. The sample lists fewer than 40,000 distinct CDR3 sequences, around 4% seen once, with around a quarter in the top ten. The sorted libraries drew on roughly 1 million T cells that were CD4+ or CD8+. This clonotype was detected many times. The antigen remains unidentified. This sequence originates from a woman in her thirties or forties in good health. The source material was CD4+ T cells from blood.

The CDR3 DNA follows: TGTGCCAGCAGCTTAGTCCACACTGAAGCTTTCTTT. Amino acid sequence: CASSLVHTEAFF. The rearrangement links TRBV7-2 to TRBJ1-1; unclear D gene. The V gene's germline CDR1 is SGHTA and CDR2 FQGNSA. Trimming shortened V by 1 base and J by 3 bases, and 3 bases separated the two germline ends. This CDR3 is 12 amino acids long.